The TCR beta chain under discussion was sequenced for a study of blood T cells in healthy people across ages. Study-wide results and caveats: Aged donors had fewer naive CD4+ cells and lower diversity than long-lived donors.

Of note for this clonotype: No antigen is known for it.

The use of a sample-barcoded 5' primer and a J-beta primer mix characterized a second PCR of roughly 6 to 11 cycles. TCRdb analysed the 5' RACE reads with MiXCR anew, one entry per CDR3 protein. The sample yields 750,000 to 850,000 distinct CDR3 sequences, roughly 25% seen once. This CDR3 has 14 amino acids. Germline lookup yields CDR1 MNHEY and CDR2 SVGEGT. V lost 3 bases, J lost 1 base, and 7 bases lay in between. These same records also appear under a second study, on T cells of mothers and their children.

This clonotype originated in a boy aged 5-17 years in good health. Sequencing was done on a sample of blood. This sequence joins TRBV6-2 or TRBV6-3 and TRBJ2-1; D uncertain. The CDR3 sequence is CASSYRQSYNEQFF. The CDR3 bases are TGTGCCAGCAGTTATAGGCAATCCTACAATGAGCAGTTCTTC.